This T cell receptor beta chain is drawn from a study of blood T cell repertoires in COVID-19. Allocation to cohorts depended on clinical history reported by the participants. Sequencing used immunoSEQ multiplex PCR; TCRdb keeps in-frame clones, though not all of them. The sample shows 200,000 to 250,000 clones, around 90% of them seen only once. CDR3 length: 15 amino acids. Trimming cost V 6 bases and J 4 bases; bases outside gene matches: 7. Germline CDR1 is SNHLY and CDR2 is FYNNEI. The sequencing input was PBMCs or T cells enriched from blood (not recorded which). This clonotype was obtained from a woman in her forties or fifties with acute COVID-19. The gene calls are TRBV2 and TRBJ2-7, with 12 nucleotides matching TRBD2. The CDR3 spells CASRPTSGRGYEQYF. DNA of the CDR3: TGTGCCAGCAGACCGACTAGCGGGAGAGGGTACGAGCAGTACTTC.